This TCR beta chain derives from a study of neurological immune-mediated disorders. Study-level findings and limits: No sharing of CDR3 amino acid sequences was observed among expanded clones across subjects, suggesting private repertoires in all groups. Multiple sclerosis patients had less TCR clonal expansion than even healthy controls, unlike HTLV-1-associated myelopathy.

This clonotype has at least ten counts. The antigen is not known. TCRdb reprocessed the 5' RACE reads via MiXCR and lists one record per CDR3 protein. The sample has 27,000 or so distinct CDR3 sequences; around 21% are singletons. Trimming left V 6 bases short and J 5 bases short, with 6 bases between. This CDR3 is built from 10 residues. Germline values: CDR1 DFQATT, CDR2 SNEGSKA (reference sequence). Serving as healthy controls were blood bank volunteers based in Maryland, USA. Material: PBMCs. This receptor was taken from a woman aged 60-75 years in good health. V usage is TRBV20-1 and J usage is TRBJ2-3; D not certain. The CDR3 reads CSATGDTQYF. The CDR3 DNA is TGCAGTGCGACGGGAGATACGCAGTATTTT.